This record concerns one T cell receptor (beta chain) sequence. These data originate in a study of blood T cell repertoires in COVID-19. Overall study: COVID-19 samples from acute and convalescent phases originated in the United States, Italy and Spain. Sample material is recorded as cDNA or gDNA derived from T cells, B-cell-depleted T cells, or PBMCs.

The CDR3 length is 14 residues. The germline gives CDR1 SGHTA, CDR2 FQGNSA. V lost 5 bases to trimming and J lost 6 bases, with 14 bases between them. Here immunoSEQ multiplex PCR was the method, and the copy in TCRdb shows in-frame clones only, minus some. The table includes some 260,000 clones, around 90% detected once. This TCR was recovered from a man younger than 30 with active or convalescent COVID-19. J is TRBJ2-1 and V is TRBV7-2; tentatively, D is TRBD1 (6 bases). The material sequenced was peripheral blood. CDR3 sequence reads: CASSIGTKRNEQFF. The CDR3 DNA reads TGTGCCAGCAGCATCGGGACAAAGCGCAATGAGCAGTTCTTC.